A single sample gave rise to the 10 T cell receptor beta chains below, sequenced in a study of blood T cell repertoires in COVID-19. Measured with immunoSEQ multiplex PCR; TCRdb has only the in-frame clones, and not every one. The repertoire has 75,000 to 90,000 clones, about four fifths of them found once; the top ten carry 12%. Material for sequencing was peripheral blood. The receptors come from a woman aged 40 to 50 with active or convalescent COVID-19.

This clone was found a few times. The chain links TRBV2 to TRBJ1-5, with 8 bases identical to TRBD1. CDR1 is SNHLY, CDR2 FYNNEI, per germline. The CDR3 loop spans 17 amino acids. V lost 5 bases to trimming and J lost 4 bases; unmatched junction nucleotides: 13. For the CDR3, the DNA is TGTGCCAGCAGTCGTGGAGGTGGACAGGGAGGGAATCAGCCCCAGCATTTT. Translation gives CASSRGGGQGGNQPQHF.

This chain connects TRBV3-1 (or the pseudogene TRBV3-2) to TRBJ2-7; 8 bases are a match to TRBD2. The ends lost 0 bases at V and 0 bases at J; junction bases unmatched: 1. CDR1 is LGHDT, CDR2 YNNKEL, per germline (reference sequence). The CDR3 is made up of 15 amino acids. The DNA of the CDR3 is TGTGCCAGCAGCCAAGACGGACTAGCCTCCTACGAGCAGTACTTC. It yields the protein CASSQDGLASYEQYF.

The chain employs TRBV6-5 and TRBJ2-1; TRBD1 matches 8 bases. V lost 6 bases to trimming and J lost 3 bases; unmatched junction nucleotides: 7. This CDR3 is 15 amino acids long. In germline, CDR1 is MNHEY, CDR2 SVGAGI. This CDR3 reads CASRKDRELYNEQFF. CDR3 nucleotides: TGTGCCAGCAGAAAGGACAGGGAACTCTACAATGAGCAGTTCTTC.

As concerns this clone: This CDR3 is also generated by other DNA sequences in the sample. The V call is TRBV9, the J call TRBJ2-2, with a tentative D call TRBD1 (6 bases). Germline CDR1 is SGDLS and CDR2 is YYNGEE. This CDR3 is 17 amino acids long. Trimming pared 4 bases from V and 4 bases from J, leaving 20 bases between. CDR3 loop: CASSRPRTGGPTGELFF. For the CDR3, the DNA is TGTGCCAGCAGCCGCCCCCGGACTGGGGGCCCCACCGGGGAGCTGTTTTTT.

V gene TRBV18 combines with J gene TRBJ1-2; 12 nucleotides match TRBD1. Germline values: CDR1 KGHSH, CDR2 LQKENI. Trimming took 6 bases from V and 2 from J; bases not matched to a gene: 7. The CDR3 contains 16 residues. For the CDR3, the DNA is TGTGCCAGCTCGACCGGGACAGGGGGCGGGAACTATGGCTACACCTTC. The encoded protein is CASSTGTGGGNYGYTF.

The chain links TRBV5-6 to TRBJ2-3; 10 bases match TRBD1. The germline V gene encodes CDR1 SGHDT and CDR2 YYEEEE. The J segment lost 1 base and the V segment lost 5 bases, leaving 7 bases of the junction unmatched. The CDR3 runs to 16 residues. Written as DNA, the CDR3 is TGTGCCAGCAGACGGGACAGGGGCTACGGCACAGATACGCAGTATTTT. Amino acid sequence: CASRRDRGYGTDTQYF.

The chain recombines TRBV10-3 with TRBJ1-1, with 9 bases matching TRBD1. The germline V gene encodes CDR1 ENHRY and CDR2 SYGVKD. V lost 7 bases to trimming and J lost 1 base; unmatched junction nucleotides: 19. The CDR3 is made up of 19 amino acids. The CDR3: CAITEGLVGTGMWNTEAFF. The CDR3 nucleotides are TGTGCCATCACCGAGGGGCTTGTCGGGACAGGGATGTGGAACACTGAAGCTTTCTTT.

This clone turned up a few times. The gene calls are TRBV2 and TRBJ2-5, with 8 bases identical to TRBD1. Losses at the gene ends were 5 bases for V and 1 base for J; bases not matched to a gene: 6. The CDR3 is 15 residues long. Germline loops: CDR1 SNHLY, CDR2 FYNNEI. This chain's CDR3 is CASSTTGVAQETQYF. The CDR3 DNA is TGTGCCAGCAGTACGACAGGGGTGGCCCAAGAGACCCAGTACTTC.

The chain couples TRBV5-6 to TRBJ2-1; 12 bases line up with TRBD2. CDR1 is SGHDT, CDR2 YYEEEE, per germline. The CDR3 runs 16 residues. V lost 0 bases and J lost 9; bases outside the gene matches: 7. Here the CDR3 DNA reads TGTGCCAGCAGCTTGGGGAGACTAGCGGGGGTCTCTGAGCAGTTCTTC. It translates to CASSLGRLAGVSEQFF.

The chain couples TRBV28 to TRBJ2-1; TRBD2 might be the D (6 bases). The CDR3 is 17 residues long. V lost 7 bases and J lost 0, with 19 bases in between. Germline CDR1 is MDHEN and CDR2 is SYDVKM. CDR3 amino acids: CASTERVLLSSYNEQFF. CDR3 DNA: TGTGCCAGCACCGAGCGGGTGCTGTTAAGCTCCTACAATGAGCAGTTCTTC.